Listed below are T cell receptor beta chains from one sample, sequenced in a study of T cell responses to AZD1222 COVID-19 vaccine. Sequencing used immunoSEQ multiplex PCR; TCRdb keeps in-frame clones, though not all of them. The sample gives around 100,000 clones, roughly nine tenths of which show up once; about a sixth is in the top ten. This sample comprised peripheral blood, obtained on day 0 of AZD1222 vaccination. Receptors originate from an adult in good health. CDR3s include the opening cysteine and the closing phenylalanine or tryptophan. Clone sizes are given selectively: once, few, many, or a class where the clone is expanded.

NA,TRBV11-3,TRBJ1-4,CASSLGEGRGVKLFF
NA,TRBV29-1,TRBJ2-2,CSAVGQGLNTGELFF
NA,TRBV5-1,TRBJ1-6,CASSSMGARNNSPLHF
NA,TRBV6-1,TRBJ2-7,CASSDRTSAARARQYF
NA,TRBV27,TRBJ1-5,CASSSHDRGGQPQHF
NA,TRBV5-1,TRBJ2-2,CASLLNAGANTGELFF
NA,TRBV11-3,TRBJ2-3,CASSTRQTGTDTQYF
NA,TRBV7-8,TRBJ1-5,CASSFGAVNQPQHF
few,TRBV18,TRBJ1-2,CASSLSVEANYGYTF
once,TRBV10-3,TRBJ1-2,CAISEPTGGGLYGYTF
NA,TRBV5-4,TRBJ2-7,CASSTPGYEQYF
NA,TRBV6-7,TRBJ1-3,CASSRTGEGNTIYF
NA,TRBV19,TRBJ1-2,CASSPTLTGALYYGYTF
NA,TRBV7-8,TRBJ2-6,CASSKRATRPSGANVLTF
NA,TRBV4-2,TRBJ1-4,CASSPRMTGTWEKLFF
NA,TRBV19,TRBJ2-5,CASSTGSETQYF
NA,TRBV6-5,TRBJ2-7,CASRQLQGSYEQYF
NA,TRBV5-5,TRBJ1-1,CASSMNTEAFF
NA,TRBV28,TRBJ2-7,CASSQGAVSYEQYF
NA,TRBV24-1,TRBJ2-3,CATSALRDSSTDTQYF
NA,TRBV16,TRBJ1-5,CASSPRAGQPQHF
once,TRBV6-5,TRBJ2-6,CASRELDSGANVLTF
NA,TRBV7-9,TRBJ1-5,CASSPEGGAYQPQHF
NA,TRBV11-2,TRBJ2-1,CASSSLKLAGGPYEQFF
NA,TRBV13,TRBJ2-6,CASSLGEEQGANVLTF
NA,TRBV4-2,TRBJ2-1,CASSQEGGTVDVVF
NA,TRBV7-2,TRBJ1-5,CASSPPTTGDQPQHF
NA,TRBV29-1,TRBJ2-7,CSTEGLAGLTYEQYF
NA,TRBV12-3/TRBV12-4,TRBJ2-7,CASSSRQDLEQYF
once,TRBV19,TRBJ2-1,CASSRSGRGEQFF
NA,TRBV2,TRBJ2-7,CASSPPGQGWSEQYF
once,TRBV3-1/TRBV3-2,TRBJ1-5,CASSSTADQPQHF
few,TRBV4-2,TRBJ1-5,CASSQEGSGRQPQHF
NA,TRBV5-1,TRBJ1-2,CASSFDVMGGYTF
NA,TRBV3-1/TRBV3-2,TRBJ2-7,CASSANPGLGYEQYF
NA,TRBV28,TRBJ1-2,CASSLSLPNYGYTF
NA,TRBV7-8,TRBJ2-1,CASSFRRTSPRVEQFF
NA,TRBV7-9,TRBJ1-2,CASSLGTRGEAYGYTF
NA,TRBV6-5,TRBJ1-6,CASISGVRPLHF
NA,TRBV20-1,TRBJ1-1,CSAPLKTEAFF
once,TRBV4-1,TRBJ1-6,CASSQVITNSPLHF
NA,TRBV27,TRBJ2-5,CASSLFPHLGTQYF
NA,TRBV5-1,TRBJ2-3,CASSGTSGGATDTQYF
NA,TRBV5-4,TRBJ2-3,CASSLRAGGTDTQYF
NA,TRBV7-9,TRBJ1-1,CASSFGGVNTEAFF
NA,TRBV4-2,TRBJ2-1,CASSQGRMVTQETSGRAGYNEQFF
NA,TRBV13,TRBJ2-7,CASSLGLAGSQEQYF
NA,TRBV2,TRBJ2-7,CASSSDTPYEQYF
once,TRBV7-9,TRBJ1-1,CASSFPREYTEAFF
NA,TRBV20-1,TRBJ1-1,CSRAQGAEAFF
NA,TRBV5-1,TRBJ2-2,CARDLKGQGKDGELFF
NA,TRBV2,TRBJ1-1,CASRQRTGRNTEAFF
NA,TRBV5-1,TRBJ1-4,CASPLFLRGPGEKLFF
NA,TRBV6-5,TRBJ2-3,CASRLQGADTQYF
NA,TRBV5-1,TRBJ2-5,CASSLAGVRGQETQYF
NA,TRBV29-1,TRBJ1-4,CSVYLDEKLFF
NA,TRBV27,TRBJ1-5,CASSSQGPERPQHF
NA,TRBV5-6,TRBJ1-5,CASSLWGVQPQHF
NA,TRBV7-9,TRBJ1-1,CASSSQSGNTEAFF